This is a list of T cell receptor beta chains from one sample in a study of control samples from healthy donors and cancer patients. Using immunoSEQ multiplex PCR, the repertoire was profiled, and TCRdb retains in-frame clones only, with some absent. Of 88,000 or so clones in the sample, around 94% were seen once. The specimen was blood. The source is a woman aged 18 to 35 in good health. Both conserved end residues are part of each CDR3. The D gene is left open where the match is weak. Rows may omit the clone size; those that give it use once, few, many or a size class.

CDR3aa,CDR3nt,d_gene,v_gene,j_gene,abundance,len
CASTQTGGPETGELFF,TGTGCCAGCACCCAGACAGGAGGTCCAGAGACCGGGGAGCTGTTTTTT,.,TRBV3-1/TRBV3-2,TRBJ2-2,once,16
CASSYLGQGRGYTF,TGTGCCAGCAGTTACCTCGGACAGGGGAGGGGCTACACCTTC,TRBD1,TRBV6-5,TRBJ1-2,once,14
CASNTGLARAYEQYF,TGTGCCAGCAATACGGGACTAGCGCGTGCCTACGAGCAGTACTTC,TRBD2,TRBV6-6,TRBJ2-7,.,15
CASSLGGARESPLHF,TGCGCCAGCAGCTTGGGGGGGGCCCGGGAGTCACCCCTCCACTTT,.,TRBV5-1,TRBJ1-6,once,15
CASSAPLGAAKNIQYF,TGTGCCAGCAGTGCTCCCCTCGGGGCAGCCAAAAACATTCAGTACTTC,.,TRBV28,TRBJ2-4,.,16
CASSFRGLEQYF,TGTGCCAGCAGTTTTAGGGGCCTAGAGCAGTACTTC,.,TRBV27,TRBJ2-7,.,12
CASIGEAQEKLFF,TGTGCCAGCATTGGGGAAGCCCAAGAAAAACTGTTTTTT,.,TRBV28,TRBJ1-4,.,13
CASSQDPPPGSITGNTIYF,TGCGCCAGCAGCCAAGACCCGCCGCCAGGGAGTATTACTGGAAACACCATATATTTT,.,TRBV4-3,TRBJ1-3,.,19
CASSRAGGNNEQYF,TGTGCCAGCAGCCGAGCGGGAGGGAATAACGAGCAGTACTTC,TRBD2,TRBV7-3,TRBJ2-7,.,14
CASSLSPGGPDEQFF,TGCGCCAGCAGCTTGAGCCCAGGGGGGCCAGATGAGCAGTTCTTC,.,TRBV5-1,TRBJ2-1,once,15
CASSFSETQYF,TGTGCCAGCAGCTTTTCAGAGACCCAGTACTTC,.,TRBV7-9,TRBJ2-5,.,11
CASSPVSGNTIYF,TGTGCCAGCAGCCCGGTCTCTGGAAACACCATATATTTT,.,TRBV6-5,TRBJ1-3,.,13
CASIRREWGQETQYF,TGTGCCAGCATTCGGCGGGAGTGGGGCCAAGAGACCCAGTACTTC,TRBD2,TRBV2,TRBJ2-5,.,15
CASKGTPNTEAFF,TGTGCCAGCAAAGGGACACCAAACACTGAAGCTTTCTTT,.,TRBV13,TRBJ1-1,.,13
CASSEEVGGSSYNEQFF,TGTGCCAGCAGTGAAGAGGTGGGAGGGAGCTCCTACAATGAGCAGTTCTTC,TRBD2,TRBV6-1,TRBJ2-1,.,17
CASSLSSGGGYGYTF,TGTGCCAGCAGCTTAAGTTCGGGGGGCGGCTATGGCTACACCTTC,.,TRBV7-6,TRBJ1-2,.,15
CASSLSGDTAKNIQYF,TGCGCCAGCAGCTTGTCGGGGGACACGGCCAAAAACATTCAGTACTTC,.,TRBV5-1,TRBJ2-4,.,16
CASSATGGGNEQYF,TGTGCCAGCAGCGCAACCGGGGGAGGGAACGAGCAGTACTTC,TRBD2,TRBV9,TRBJ2-7,.,14
CASSPGTEWNEQFF,TGTGCCAGCAGCCCCGGGACAGAGTGGAATGAGCAGTTCTTC,TRBD1,TRBV27,TRBJ2-1,.,14
CASSLFQGYEQYF,TGTGCCAGCAGTTTATTTCAGGGGTACGAGCAGTACTTC,.,TRBV28,TRBJ2-7,once,13
CATQFQYEAFF,TGTGCCACTCAATTCCAATATGAAGCTTTCTTT,.,TRBV10-3,TRBJ1-1,.,11
CASSTSGTGGNDEQYF,TGTGCCAGTAGTACTTCCGGGACAGGGGGTAACGACGAGCAGTACTTC,TRBD1,TRBV19,TRBJ2-7,once,16
CASSLPDRVRYGYTF,TGTGCCAGTAGTTTACCAGACAGGGTGAGGTATGGCTACACCTTC,TRBD1,TRBV19,TRBJ1-2,.,15
CASSPPRRIYSNQPQHF,TGTGCCAGCAGTCCACCCCGACGAATCTATAGCAATCAGCCCCAGCATTTT,.,TRBV27,TRBJ1-5,.,17
CASSYTQGVGTEAFF,TGTGCCAGCAGCTACACCCAGGGGGTAGGGACTGAAGCTTTCTTT,TRBD1,TRBV5-4,TRBJ1-1,.,15
CASSLTGQGGVEQYF,TGTGCCAGCAGTTTAACGGGACAGGGTGGGGTCGAGCAGTACTTC,TRBD1,TRBV28,TRBJ2-7,.,15
CASSPGGRGGHETQYF,TGTGCCAGCAGCCCGGGAGGGCGGGGGGGCCATGAGACCCAGTACTTC,TRBD2,TRBV11-2,TRBJ2-5,.,16
CASSITGYEQFF,TGTGCCAGTAGTATAACGGGGTATGAGCAGTTCTTC,.,TRBV19,TRBJ2-1,.,12
CASSGRPLSGNTIYF,TGTGCCAGCAGCGGCAGACCCCTCTCTGGAAACACCATATATTTT,.,TRBV28,TRBJ1-3,once,15
CASSHSTEAGGLPYNEQFF,TGCGCCAGCAGCCATTCGACAGAAGCGGGAGGGCTGCCCTACAATGAGCAGTTCTTC,TRBD2,TRBV4-3,TRBJ2-1,.,19
CASSSRDRKVNTQYF,TGCGCCAGCAGCTCCCGGGACAGAAAAGTTAATACGCAGTATTTT,TRBD1,TRBV5-1,TRBJ2-3,.,15
CASRRGGGYNEQFF,TGTGCCAGTAGACGGGGGGGTGGATACAATGAGCAGTTCTTC,TRBD2,TRBV5-4,TRBJ2-1,.,14
CATSRGGSRGTTPLHF,TGTGCCACCAGCAGAGGAGGGAGCAGGGGTACGACACCCCTCCACTTT,.,TRBV15,TRBJ1-6,.,16
CASSLITGNGYTF,TGTGCCAGCAGCTTGATAACAGGGAATGGCTACACCTTC,.,TRBV7-9,TRBJ1-2,.,13
CASSPPTALGLGEQFF,TGTGCCAGCAGCCCTCCGACCGCCCTGGGACTGGGTGAGCAGTTCTTC,.,TRBV27,TRBJ2-1,.,16
CASSLRGIPFNEQFF,TGTGCCAGCAGCTTACGCGGGATCCCCTTCAATGAGCAGTTCTTC,.,TRBV11-1,TRBJ2-1,.,15
CASSFQGTETQYF,TGTGCCAGCAGTTTCCAGGGTACCGAGACCCAGTACTTC,.,TRBV28,TRBJ2-5,.,13
CASSQDPSSLRNVFF,TGTGCCAGCAGCCAAGATCCGTCGTCACTTCGGAACGTTTTCTTT,.,TRBV3-1/TRBV3-2,TRBJ1-1,once,15
CAISVADTDTQYF,TGTGCCATCAGTGTGGCCGATACAGATACGCAGTATTTT,.,TRBV10-3,TRBJ2-3,.,13
CASSRLAGESTDTQYF,TGTGCCAGCAGTAGACTAGCGGGAGAGAGCACAGATACGCAGTATTTT,TRBD2,TRBV28,TRBJ2-3,.,16
CASSFGGSAGYEQYF,TGTGCCAGCAGTTTCGGTGGTAGCGCCGGCTACGAGCAGTACTTC,.,TRBV28,TRBJ2-7,.,15
CASRGTRGRVNTQYF,TGCGCCAGCAGGGGAACTAGGGGGCGAGTGAATACGCAGTATTTT,TRBD1,TRBV10-2,TRBJ2-3,.,15
CASSNRLYEQYF,TGTGCCAGCAGTAACAGATTGTACGAGCAGTACTTC,.,TRBV6-5,TRBJ2-7,.,12
CASSPGSGDTQYF,TGTGCCAGCAGCCCAGGCTCGGGAGATACGCAGTATTTT,.,TRBV9,TRBJ2-3,.,13
CASSPGQYQETQYF,TGTGCCAGCAGCCCGGGACAGTACCAAGAGACCCAGTACTTC,TRBD1,TRBV28,TRBJ2-5,.,14
CASSPVDQPQHF,TGTGCCAGCTCACCGGTCGATCAGCCCCAGCATTTT,.,TRBV18,TRBJ1-5,.,12
CASSETLGLSTDTQYF,TGTGCCAGCAGTGAAACTCTGGGGCTAAGCACAGATACGCAGTATTTT,.,TRBV2,TRBJ2-3,.,16
CASSALVGGTDTQYF,TGTGCCAGTAGTGCTCTAGTTGGGGGCACAGATACGCAGTATTTT,.,TRBV19,TRBJ2-3,.,15
CASETGDNQPQHF,TGTGCCAGCGAGACAGGGGACAATCAGCCCCAGCATTTT,TRBD1,TRBV7-9,TRBJ1-5,.,13
CASSGQGIQETQYF,TGTGCCAGTAGTGGGCAGGGGATCCAAGAGACCCAGTACTTC,.,TRBV19,TRBJ2-5,.,14
CASSQTTPRTYEQYF,TGCGCCAGCAGCCAGACCACACCTCGTACCTACGAGCAGTACTTC,.,TRBV4-1,TRBJ2-7,.,15
CAISETGQPGELFF,TGTGCCATCAGCGAGACAGGGCAACCCGGGGAGCTGTTTTTT,TRBD1,TRBV10-3,TRBJ2-2,.,14
CASSVSGYEQYF,TGTGCCAGCAGCGTCTCGGGGTACGAGCAGTACTTC,.,TRBV5-5,TRBJ2-7,few,12
CASVPGVDTGELFF,TGTGCCAGCGTCCCAGGGGTGGACACCGGGGAGCTGTTTTTT,.,TRBV6-5,TRBJ2-2,.,14
CASSETSGVGTGELFF,TGTGCCAGCAGCGAGACTAGCGGGGTAGGCACCGGGGAGCTGTTTTTT,TRBD2,TRBV7-9,TRBJ2-2,.,16
CASSLETSGYNEQFF,TGCGCCAGCAGCTTGGAGACTAGCGGATACAATGAGCAGTTCTTC,TRBD2,TRBV5-1,TRBJ2-1,.,15
CASSIVAGRNEKLFF,TGTGCCAGTAGTATAGTCGCAGGAAGGAATGAAAAACTGTTTTTT,.,TRBV19,TRBJ1-4,.,15
CASSPGPTGQGWTLPTQETQYF,TGTGCCAGCAGCCCGGGACCCACCGGACAGGGGTGGACTTTGCCGACTCAAGAGACCCAGTACTTC,TRBD1,TRBV4-2,TRBJ2-5,.,22
CASSFRDRPTDTQYF,TGTGCCAGCAGTTTTCGGGACAGGCCCACAGATACGCAGTATTTT,TRBD1,TRBV27,TRBJ2-3,.,15
CASTHQGLDGYTF,TGTGCCAGCACCCACCAGGGGTTGGATGGCTACACCTTC,.,TRBV28,TRBJ1-2,.,13